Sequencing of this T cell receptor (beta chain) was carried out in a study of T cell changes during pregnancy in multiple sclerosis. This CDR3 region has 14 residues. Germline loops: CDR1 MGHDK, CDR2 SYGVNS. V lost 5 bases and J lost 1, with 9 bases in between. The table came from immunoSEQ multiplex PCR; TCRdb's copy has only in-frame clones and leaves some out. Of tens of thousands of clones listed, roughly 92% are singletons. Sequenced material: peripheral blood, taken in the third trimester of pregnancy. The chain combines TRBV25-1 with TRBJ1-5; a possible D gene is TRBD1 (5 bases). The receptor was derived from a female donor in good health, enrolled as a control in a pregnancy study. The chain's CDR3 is CASSTGQSNQPQHF. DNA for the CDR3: TGTGCCAGCAGTACCGGACAAAGCAATCAGCCCCAGCATTTT.